Following are 2 T cell receptor beta chains from one sample sequenced in a study of blood T cell repertoires in COVID-19. Data came from immunoSEQ multiplex PCR; TCRdb stores just in-frame clones and leaves some out. The repertoire holds some 42,000 clones, with 75% to 90% as singletons. Specimen: peripheral blood. These receptors were obtained from a young man with active or convalescent COVID-19.

The V gene is TRBV30, the J gene TRBJ1-5; D is unclear. In germline, CDR1 is GTSNPN, CDR2 SVGIG (reference sequence). The V gene lost 0 bases and the J gene lost 0 bases, with 12 bases spanning the gap. The CDR3 is 16 residues long. CDR3 DNA sequence: TGTGCCTGGAGTGTTAAAAAGACTGGTAGCAATCAGCCCCAGCATTTT. Protein sequence: CAWSVKKTGSNQPQHF.

The genes are TRBV5-1 and TRBJ2-5, with 11 bases aligning to TRBD2. After removal of 0 bases from V and 7 bases from J, the junction contained 8 bases not matched to a gene. The CDR3 runs to 16 residues. Germline CDR1 is SGHRS and CDR2 is YFSETQ. The CDR3 is CASSLVASGGSATQYF. CDR3 in DNA: TGCGCCAGCAGCTTGGTGGCTAGCGGGGGGAGTGCGACCCAGTACTTC.